The present T cell receptor (beta chain) was sequenced within a study of blood T cell repertoires in COVID-19 (dated by TCRdb to about 2020). About the study as a whole: Samples covering the acute and convalescent phases of COVID-19 were provided by collaborators in the United States, Italy and Spain. The prospective study material was composed of cDNA or gDNA derived from T cells, B-cell-depleted T cells, or PBMCs. Deeply sampled blood TCRbeta repertoires from subjects exposed to, actively infected with, or recovered from COVID-19 were included in the dataset. The repertoires were released in a freely available public database intended as a resource for research on the immune response to SARS-CoV-2. Samples came from the ongoing ImmuneRACE study (first 160 participants) plus 1,254 subjects from 6 global collaborators. A de-identified subject ID, COVID-19 status, age in years and sex were almost always included in the sample metadata. Where HLA class I and class II types were available, the types were taken from metadata supplied by the sample provider, not from assay-based typing.

To note about this clone: It lacks a known antigen. Within one base of it there is no much larger clone, and no base qualities were kept.

Results and caveats for the whole study, not just this receptor: Clinical and demographic metadata were provided uncurated, with the amount varying by source and participant.

In the prospective study, participants were about 18 to 90 years old, resided in around 25 geographic areas of the United States, and were enrolled through a virtual design. In the prospective study, participants were assigned to cohorts based on the clinical history participants reported in a screening survey and a study questionnaire. Recovered participants in ImmuneRACE Cohort 3 were defined by two consecutive negative NP/OP PCR tests, clearance by a healthcare professional, or resolution of symptoms. In the prospective study, whole blood, serum and a nasopharyngeal or oropharyngeal swab were collected from each participant by mobile phlebotomists. Additional blood draws and questionnaires over an approximately 2-month period could optionally be provided by prospective study participants. Prospective study blood samples were shipped either frozen or at room temperature before DNA extraction.

TCRbeta CDR3 regions were amplified from genomic DNA using the immunoSEQ Assay, a bias-controlled multiplex PCR. Regarding the original processing steps: Within the assay, amplification of reference gene primers was used to estimate how many nucleated cells each sample contained. To quantify the absolute abundance of each unique TCRbeta CDR3 rearrangement, sequence reads were collapsed and filtered. Productive Simpson clonality was computed per sample as the square root of Simpson's diversity index over productive rearrangements. As stored in TCRdb, this immuneACCESS dataset retains in-frame rearrangements with V and J assigned. A fraction of the clones does not appear; measured against another copy, unresolved V genes explain less than half of the discrepancy, and the remainder lacks a known reason. That table furnishes V, J and clone size, whereas the DNA furnished D and trimming. The sample table lists about 480,000 clones, more than 75% of them with a count of one. In total, the top ten clones hold 1.5% to 2% of the sample.

As encoded in the germline V gene, CDR1 is SGHRS while CDR2 is YFSETQ. Ends trimmed: V by 0 bases, J by 9 bases; bases unmatched to a gene: 6. From its cysteine to its phenylalanine, the CDR3 spans 15 amino acids. Only CDR3 DNA remains: 45 bases, in frame from the first base. The chain is assembled from TRBV5-1 and TRBJ2-1, and TRBD1 matches 10 of the central bases. The sample taken for sequencing was PBMCs or T cells enriched from blood (not recorded which). The TCR sequence derives from a woman aged 35 to 49 who had recovered from COVID-19. The nucleotide sequence reads as follows: TGCGCCAGCAGCTTGGGGGGACAGGGGTTTGGTGAGCAGTTCTTC. This gives the protein CASSLGGQGFGEQFF.